Following are 24 T cell receptor beta chains from one sample sequenced in a study of T cell changes during pregnancy in multiple sclerosis. Data came from immunoSEQ multiplex PCR; TCRdb stores just in-frame clones and leaves some out. The table includes some 100,000 clones, approximately 91% detected once. This specimen was peripheral blood, taken in the second trimester of pregnancy. Receptors were obtained from a female donor with multiple sclerosis, enrolled in a pregnancy study.

The chain is built from TRBV7-9 and TRBJ2-5; D is ambiguous. This CDR3 has 12 residues. V was trimmed by 2 bases and J by 5 bases, leaving 6 bases between them. Germline V gene sequence: CDR1 SEHNR, CDR2 FQNEAQ (reference sequence). The CDR3 nucleotides read TGTGCCAGCAGCTTAATGAGGGAGACCCAGTACTTC. Translation: CASSLMRETQYF.

CDR3 nucleotides: TGTGCCAGCAGTTACCTAGTCAACAATGAGCAGTTCTTC. It is translated as CASSYLVNNEQFF. The rearrangement links TRBV6-5 to TRBJ2-1, with D uncertain. Germline assignment: CDR1 MNHEY and CDR2 SVGAGI. The CDR3 totals 13 residues. V lost 2 bases and J lost 5, with 7 bases in between.

The rearrangement uses TRBV6-5 and TRBJ2-5; 9 bases are shared with TRBD2. CDR1 and CDR2 (germline): MNHEY, SVGAGI. J lost 2 bases, V lost 1 base, and 5 bases had no gene match. The CDR3 covers 16 residues. The DNA of the CDR3 is TGTGCCAGCAGTTACTGGGGAGCGGGAGGTCAAGAGACCCAGTACTTC. Protein product: CASSYWGAGGQETQYF.

The J gene is TRBJ2-1, the V gene TRBV14, with a tentative D call TRBD1 (6 bases). Germline assignment: CDR1 SGHDN and CDR2 FVKESK. With 6 bases removed from V and 0 bases from J, the gap between germline ends came to 12 bases. CDR3 length: 15 residues. The chain's CDR3 is CASRITGSSYNEQFF. In DNA, the CDR3 is TGTGCCAGCAGAATCACAGGGAGCTCCTACAATGAGCAGTTCTTC.

V gene TRBV15 combines with J gene TRBJ2-3; tentatively, D is TRBD2 (5 bases). Trimming stripped 4 bases from V and 3 bases from J, with 23 bases between. This CDR3 has 18 amino acids. From germline, CDR1 is LNHNV and CDR2 YYDKDF (reference sequence). In nucleotides, the CDR3 is TGTGCCACCAGCACACCGACTAAGAGGGCTCAAGGGACAGATACGCAGTATTTT. Amino acid sequence: CATSTPTKRAQGTDTQYF.

CDR3 DNA: TGTGCCAGCAGCTTAGAGGGGTTGAGCACCGGGGAGCTGTTTTTT. Encoded protein: CASSLEGLSTGELFF. V and J are TRBV7-9 and TRBJ2-2, with D possibly TRBD1 on 5 matching bases. This CDR3 contains 15 residues. The ends were cut back, 1 base at V and 4 bases at J, with 10 bases in the middle. Germline V gene data show CDR1 as SEHNR and CDR2 as FQNEAQ (reference sequence). The whole variable domain, filled in from reference TRBV7-9 and TRBJ2-2, reads DTGVSQNPRHKITKRGQNVTFRCDPISEHNRLYWYRQTLGQGPEFLTYFQNEAQLEKSRLLSDRFSAERPKGSFSTLEIQRTEQGDSAMYLCASSLEGLSTGELFFGEGSRLTVL.

CDR3 nucleotide sequence: TGTGCCAGCAGACTCGGACAGGGGAATCAGCCCCAGCATTTT. Translated, it gives CASRLGQGNQPQHF. The rearrangement links TRBV5-5 to TRBJ1-5, with 9 bases that match TRBD1. V shed 5 bases, J shed 4 bases, and the junction held 4 bases outside the gene matches. CDR1 SGHKS and CDR2 YYEKEE come from the germline V gene (reference sequence). CDR3 length equals 14 residues.

The CDR3 region is CASSVQGAGNTIYF. CDR3 bases: TGTGCCAGCAGCGTACAGGGGGCAGGAAACACCATATATTTT. The rearrangement joins TRBV5-6 to TRBJ1-3; 9 nucleotides agree with TRBD1. The CDR3 spans 14 residues. Germline values: CDR1 SGHDT, CDR2 YYEEEE. The V gene end was trimmed by 4 bases and the J gene end by 4 bases; junction bases not matched to a gene: 3.

V is TRBV27 and J is TRBJ2-7; 14 nucleotides agree with TRBD2. The CDR3 is 16 amino acids. Losses at the gene ends were 3 bases for V and 9 bases for J; bases not matched to a gene: 10. Germline CDR1 and CDR2: MNHEY and SMNVEV (reference sequence). CDR3 sequence: CASSFSSGLAGAGQYF. DNA of the CDR3: TGTGCCAGCAGTTTTTCATCGGGACTAGCGGGAGCAGGGCAGTACTTC.

The chain is built from TRBV28 and TRBJ2-3; 13 nucleotides match TRBD2. Germline V CDR1 and CDR2: MDHEN, SYDVKM. The CDR3 has 16 amino acids. V lost 5 bases and J lost 6; bases outside the gene matches: 8. DNA for the CDR3: TGTGCCAGCAGTGGACCCGGGACTAGCGGGATGGATACGCAGTATTTT. As protein: CASSGPGTSGMDTQYF. The full variable domain, in which reference TRBV28 and TRBJ2-3 provide the parts outside the CDR3, is DVKVTQSSRYLVKRTGEKVFLECVQDMDHENMFWYRQDPGLGLRLIYFSYDVKMKEKGDIPEGYSVSREKKERFSLILESASTNQTSMYLCASSGPGTSGMDTQYFGPGTRLTVL.

The genes are TRBV11-2 and TRBJ1-1, with 7 bases fitting TRBD1. In germline, CDR1 is SGHAT, CDR2 FQNNGV. Trimming removed 6 bases from V and 2 bases from J; junction bases left unmatched: 9. CDR3 length equals 15 residues. The CDR3 sequence is CASRPGDRDNTEAFF. DNA of the CDR3: TGTGCCAGCAGACCCGGAGACAGGGACAACACTGAAGCTTTCTTT.

This chain connects TRBV28 to TRBJ1-5; perhaps TRBD1 as D (6 bases). CDR1 and CDR2 (germline): MDHEN, SYDVKM. The CDR3 loop spans 16 amino acids. V gave up 9 bases and J gave up 2 bases, with 20 bases separating them. The chain's CDR3 is CASGVAGVFGNQPQHF. As DNA, the CDR3 is TGTGCCAGTGGCGTAGCAGGGGTCTTCGGCAATCAGCCCCAGCATTTT.

The chain combines TRBV27 with TRBJ2-7, with 7 bases identical to TRBD1. This CDR3 has 14 residues. Looked up from germline, CDR1 is MNHEY and CDR2 is SMNVEV (reference sequence). The V segment lost 5 bases and the J segment 2 bases; nucleotides outside the gene matches: 6. DNA for the CDR3: TGTGCCAGCAGTCTGACAGGGCAAACCTACGAGCAGTACTTC. The encoded protein is CASSLTGQTYEQYF.

This clone was counted a single time. This chain links TRBV28 with TRBJ2-7; 9 bases match TRBD2. This CDR3 spans 15 amino acids. The ends lost 2 bases at V and 5 bases at J; junction bases unmatched: 7. CDR1 and CDR2 from the germline V gene are MDHEN and SYDVKM. Here the CDR3 reads CASSLGSSGNHEQYF. The CDR3 DNA reads as TGTGCCAGCAGTTTAGGGTCTAGCGGGAACCACGAGCAGTACTTC. Full variable domain (outside the CDR3, taken from reference TRBV28 and TRBJ2-7): DVKVTQSSRYLVKRTGEKVFLECVQDMDHENMFWYRQDPGLGLRLIYFSYDVKMKEKGDIPEGYSVSREKKERFSLILESASTNQTSMYLCASSLGSSGNHEQYFGPGTRLTVT.

This chain joins TRBV10-3 and TRBJ2-5, with 7 bases identical to TRBD2. J lost 3 bases, V lost 6 bases, and 7 bases had no gene match. The length of the CDR3 is 14 residues. The V gene's germline CDR1 is ENHRY and CDR2 SYGVKD. The CDR3 bases are TGTGCCATCAGAAATTCGACTAGCAAAGAGACCCAGTACTTC. It is translated as CAIRNSTSKETQYF.

The chain carries TRBV9 and TRBJ2-7; TRBD1 matches at 7 bases. The CDR3 extends over 13 amino acids. Looked up from germline, CDR1 is SGDLS and CDR2 is YYNGEE. Losses at the gene ends were 4 bases for V and 7 bases for J; bases not matched to a gene: 8. The CDR3 region is CASSPGQLGEQYF. Here the CDR3 DNA reads TGTGCCAGCAGCCCGGGACAGTTGGGTGAGCAGTACTTC.

The rearrangement uses TRBV19 and TRBJ1-5, with 9 bases matching TRBD1. The CDR3 loop spans 16 amino acids. The V and J ends lost 5 bases and 9 bases, in that order; junction bases with no gene match: 14. Per germline, CDR1 LNHDA and CDR2 SQIVND (reference sequence). CDR3 loop: CASSPDRGEVLSPQHF. In DNA, the CDR3 is TGTGCCAGTAGTCCCGACAGGGGGGAGGTATTGTCGCCCCAGCATTTT.

The chain uses TRBV27 and TRBJ1-1; possibly TRBD1 for D (6 bases). Germline loops: CDR1 MNHEY, CDR2 SMNVEV (reference sequence). The CDR3 totals 15 residues. V lost 5 bases and J lost 4, with 17 bases in between. The CDR3 DNA follows: TGTGCCAGCAGTCCATCCGGGACACAAAGCACTGAAGCTTTCTTT. Amino acid sequence: CASSPSGTQSTEAFF.

This chain joins TRBV23-1 and TRBJ1-4; a weak D match, TRBD1 (6 bases). TRBV23-1 counts as an open reading frame of uncertain function. Trimming removed 2 bases from V and 4 bases from J, with 11 bases in between. The CDR3 runs 15 residues. Here the CDR3 reads CASSQRTDLNEKLFF. The CDR3 coding sequence is TGCGCCAGCAGTCAAAGGACAGACCTTAATGAAAAACTGTTTTTT.

The chain links TRBV19 to TRBJ2-2, with D unclear. V was trimmed by 2 bases and J by 7 bases, leaving 5 bases between them. The germline V gene has CDR1 LNHDA and CDR2 SQIVND (reference sequence). The CDR3 totals 12 residues. The CDR3 here is CASSISLGELFF. In DNA form, the CDR3 reads TGTGCCAGTAGTATAAGCCTCGGGGAGCTGTTTTTT.

The chain links TRBV6-5 to TRBJ1-1; perhaps TRBD1 as D (5 bases). V dropped 4 bases and J dropped 1 base, with 13 bases sitting between them. Germline V gives CDR1 MNHEY, CDR2 SVGAGI. This CDR3 is 15 amino acids long. CDR3 amino acids: CASSFLPGQNTEAFF. CDR3 DNA sequence: TGTGCCAGCAGTTTCCTACCCGGACAGAACACTGAAGCTTTCTTT.

V usage is TRBV9 and J usage is TRBJ2-6; D remains unclear. The CDR3 loop spans 17 amino acids. Germline values: CDR1 SGDLS, CDR2 YYNGEE. V was trimmed by 0 bases and J by 0 bases, leaving 10 bases between them. The CDR3 coding sequence is TGTGCCAGCAGCGTAGCTGGGCAGGCCTCTGGGGCCAACGTCCTGACTTTC. Translating it yields CASSVAGQASGANVLTF.

The V gene is TRBV5-1, the J gene TRBJ1-2; 8 bases are shared with TRBD1. Losses at the gene ends were 1 base for V and 2 bases for J; bases not matched to a gene: 7. CDR3 length equals 16 residues. Germline-derived CDR1 and CDR2 are SGHRS and YFSETQ. The CDR3 sequence is CASSLNGQGGNYGYTF. CDR3 in DNA: TGCGCCAGCAGCTTGAATGGACAGGGAGGGAACTATGGCTACACCTTC.

A few counts support this clone. This chain connects TRBV2 to TRBJ2-1; 9 positions agree with TRBD1. CDR3 length equals 19 residues. With 6 bases clipped from V and 0 bases from J, the junction kept 15 bases outside the gene matches. Germline V gene lookup returns CDR1 SNHLY and CDR2 FYNNEI. The chain's CDR3 is CASRRRTGESISSYNEQFF. In DNA, the CDR3 is TGTGCCAGCAGGAGAAGGACAGGGGAATCTATTAGCTCCTACAATGAGCAGTTCTTC. The whole variable domain, filled in from reference TRBV2 and TRBJ2-1, reads EPEVTQTPSHQVTQMGQEVILRCVPISNHLYFYWYRQILGQKVEFLVSFYNNEISEKSEIFDDQFSVERPDGSNFTLKIRSTKLEDSAMYFCASRRRTGESISSYNEQFFGPGTRLTVL.